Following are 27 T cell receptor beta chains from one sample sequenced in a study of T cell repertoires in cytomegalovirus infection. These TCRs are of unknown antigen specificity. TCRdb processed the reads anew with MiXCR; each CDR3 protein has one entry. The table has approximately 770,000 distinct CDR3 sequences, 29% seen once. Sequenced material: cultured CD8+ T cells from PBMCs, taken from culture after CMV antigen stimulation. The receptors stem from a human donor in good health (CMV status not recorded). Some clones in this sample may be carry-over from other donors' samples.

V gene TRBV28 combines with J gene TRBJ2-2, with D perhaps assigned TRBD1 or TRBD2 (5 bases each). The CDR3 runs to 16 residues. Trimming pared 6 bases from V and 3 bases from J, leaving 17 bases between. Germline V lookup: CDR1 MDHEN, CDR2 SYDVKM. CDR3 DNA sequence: TGTGCCAGCAGACTCCTCACCGAGGGGTACACCGGGGAGCTGTTTTTT. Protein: CASRLLTEGYTGELFF. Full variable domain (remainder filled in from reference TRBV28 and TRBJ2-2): DVKVTQSSRYLVKRTGEKVFLECVQDMDHENMFWYRQDPGLGLRLIYFSYDVKMKEKGDIPEGYSVSREKKERFSLILESASTNQTSMYLCASRLLTEGYTGELFFGEGSRLTVL.

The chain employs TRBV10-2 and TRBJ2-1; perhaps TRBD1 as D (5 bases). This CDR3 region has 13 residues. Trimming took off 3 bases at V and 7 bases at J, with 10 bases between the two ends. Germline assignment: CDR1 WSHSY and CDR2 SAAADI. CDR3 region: CASSDYRLNEQFF. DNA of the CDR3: TGCGCCAGCAGTGATTACAGGCTTAATGAGCAGTTCTTC.

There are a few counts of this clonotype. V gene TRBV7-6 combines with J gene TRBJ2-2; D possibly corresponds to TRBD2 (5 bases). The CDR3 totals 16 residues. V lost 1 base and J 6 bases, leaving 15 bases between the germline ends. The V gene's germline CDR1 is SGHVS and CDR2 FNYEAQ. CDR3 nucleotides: TGTGCCAGCAGCTTAGAAGTTTCGGGGTTAGCCGGGGAGCTGTTTTTT. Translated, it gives CASSLEVSGLAGELFF. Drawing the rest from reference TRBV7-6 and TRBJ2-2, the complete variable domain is GAGVSQSPRYKVTKRGQDVALRCDPISGHVSLYWYRQALGQGPEFLTYFNYEAQQDKSGLPNDRFSAERPEGSISTLTIQRTEQRDSAMYRCASSLEVSGLAGELFFGEGSRLTVL.

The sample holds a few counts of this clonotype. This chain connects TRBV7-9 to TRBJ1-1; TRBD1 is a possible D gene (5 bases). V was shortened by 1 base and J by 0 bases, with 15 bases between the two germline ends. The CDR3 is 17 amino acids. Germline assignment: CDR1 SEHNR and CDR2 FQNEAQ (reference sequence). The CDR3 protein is CASSLGAGMRMNTEAFF. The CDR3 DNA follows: TGTGCCAGCAGCTTAGGGGCAGGGATGAGGATGAACACTGAAGCTTTCTTT. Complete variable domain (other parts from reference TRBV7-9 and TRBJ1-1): DTGVSQNPRHKITKRGQNVTFRCDPISEHNRLYWYRQTLGQGPEFLTYFQNEAQLEKSRLLSDRFSAERPKGSFSTLEIQRTEQGDSAMYLCASSLGAGMRMNTEAFFGQGTRLTVV.

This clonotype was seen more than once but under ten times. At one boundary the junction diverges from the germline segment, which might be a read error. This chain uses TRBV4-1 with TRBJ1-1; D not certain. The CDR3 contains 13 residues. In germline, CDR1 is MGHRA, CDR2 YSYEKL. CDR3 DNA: TGCGCCAGCAGCCCTCACACGAACACTGAAGCTTCCTTT. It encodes CASSPHTNTEASF.

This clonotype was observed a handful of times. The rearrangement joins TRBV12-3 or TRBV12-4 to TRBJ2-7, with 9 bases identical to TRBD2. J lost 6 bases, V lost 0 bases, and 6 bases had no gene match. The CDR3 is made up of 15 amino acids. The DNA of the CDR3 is TGTGCCAGCAGTTTAGCGCGGCTAGCGGGGCTCGAGCAGTACTTC. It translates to CASSLARLAGLEQYF.

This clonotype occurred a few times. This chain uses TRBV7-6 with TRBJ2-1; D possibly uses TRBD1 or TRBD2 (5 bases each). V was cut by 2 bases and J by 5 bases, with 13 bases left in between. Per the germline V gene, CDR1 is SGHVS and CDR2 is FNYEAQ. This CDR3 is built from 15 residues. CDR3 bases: TGTGCCAGCAGCTTAAGCCCAGGGACCAACAATGAGCAGTTCTTC. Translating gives CASSLSPGTNNEQFF.

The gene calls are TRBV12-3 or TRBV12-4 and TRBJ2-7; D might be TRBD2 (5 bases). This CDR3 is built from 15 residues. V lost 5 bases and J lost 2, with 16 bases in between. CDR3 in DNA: TGTGCCAGCAGTATCGTGCGGGCTGAGACCTACGAGCAGTACGTC. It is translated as CASSIVRAETYEQYV.

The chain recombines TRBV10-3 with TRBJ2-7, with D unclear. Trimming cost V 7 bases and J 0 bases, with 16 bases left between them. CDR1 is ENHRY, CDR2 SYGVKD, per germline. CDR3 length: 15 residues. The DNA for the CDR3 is TGTGCCATCATGGTTCAGGACGGGCCCTCCTACGAGCAGTACTTC. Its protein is CAIMVQDGPSYEQYF.

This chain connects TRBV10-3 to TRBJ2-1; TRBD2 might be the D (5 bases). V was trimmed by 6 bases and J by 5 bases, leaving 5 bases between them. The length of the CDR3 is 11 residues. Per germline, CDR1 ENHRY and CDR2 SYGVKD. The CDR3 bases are TGTGCCATCAGGACTAACAATGAGCAGTTCTTC. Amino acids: CAIRTNNEQFF.

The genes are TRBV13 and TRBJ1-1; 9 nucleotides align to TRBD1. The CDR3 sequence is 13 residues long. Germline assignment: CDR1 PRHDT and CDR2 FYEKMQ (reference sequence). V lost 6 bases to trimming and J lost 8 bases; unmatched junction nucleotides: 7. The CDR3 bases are TGTGCCAGCAGGGGACAGGGACGAGGAGAAGCTTTCTTT. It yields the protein CASRGQGRGEAFF.

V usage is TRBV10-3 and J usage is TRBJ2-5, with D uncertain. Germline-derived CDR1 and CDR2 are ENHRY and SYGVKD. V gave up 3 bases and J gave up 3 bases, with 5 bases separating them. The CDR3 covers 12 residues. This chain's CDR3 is CAISEGKETQYF. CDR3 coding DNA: TGTGCCATCAGTGAAGGGAAAGAGACCCAGTACTTC.

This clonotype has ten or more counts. The CDR3 is CASSLAGRDITDTQYF. DNA of the CDR3: TGTGCCAGCAGCTTAGCGGGGCGAGACATCACAGATACGCAGTATTTT. This rearrangement joins TRBV7-8 to TRBJ2-3, with a weak D call TRBD1 (5 bases). CDR1 and CDR2 from the germline V gene are SGHVS and FQNEAQ. The ends were cut back, 0 bases at V and 2 bases at J, with 12 bases in the middle. The CDR3 contains 16 residues.

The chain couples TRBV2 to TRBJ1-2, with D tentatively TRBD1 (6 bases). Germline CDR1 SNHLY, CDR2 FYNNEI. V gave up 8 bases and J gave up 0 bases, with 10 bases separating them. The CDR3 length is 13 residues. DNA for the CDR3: TGTGCCAGCCCAGGACAGACTAACTATGGCTACACCTTC. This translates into CASPGQTNYGYTF.

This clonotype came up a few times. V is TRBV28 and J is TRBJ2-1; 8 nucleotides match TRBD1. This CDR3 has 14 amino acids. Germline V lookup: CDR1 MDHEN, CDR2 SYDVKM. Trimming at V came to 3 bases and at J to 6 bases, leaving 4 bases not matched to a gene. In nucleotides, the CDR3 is TGTGCCAGCAGTTTTACTGGACAGGGCAATGAGCAGTTCTTC. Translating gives CASSFTGQGNEQFF. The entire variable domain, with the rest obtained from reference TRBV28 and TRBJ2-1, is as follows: DVKVTQSSRYLVKRTGEKVFLECVQDMDHENMFWYRQDPGLGLRLIYFSYDVKMKEKGDIPEGYSVSREKKERFSLILESASTNQTSMYLCASSFTGQGNEQFFGPGTRLTVL.

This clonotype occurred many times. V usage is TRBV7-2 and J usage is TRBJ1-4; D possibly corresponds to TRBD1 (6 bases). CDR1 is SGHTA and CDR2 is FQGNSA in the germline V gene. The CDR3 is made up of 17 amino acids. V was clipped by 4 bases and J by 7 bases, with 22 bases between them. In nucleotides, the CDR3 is TGTGCCAGCAGCTCCTCTCCAGCCTTCGGGACAACTGAAAAACTGTTTTTT. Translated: CASSSSPAFGTTEKLFF.

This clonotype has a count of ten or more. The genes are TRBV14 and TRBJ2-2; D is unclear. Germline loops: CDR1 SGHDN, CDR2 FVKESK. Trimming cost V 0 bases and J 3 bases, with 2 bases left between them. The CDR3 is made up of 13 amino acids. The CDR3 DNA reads TGTGCCAGCAGCCAAGAGTACACCGGGGAGCTGTTTTTT. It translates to CASSQEYTGELFF. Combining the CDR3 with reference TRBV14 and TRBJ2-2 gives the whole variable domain EAGVTQFPSHSVIEKGQTVTLRCDPISGHDNLYWYRRVMGKEIKFLLHFVKESKQDESGMPNNRFLAERTGGTYSTLKVQPAELEDSGVYFCASSQEYTGELFFGEGSRLTVL.

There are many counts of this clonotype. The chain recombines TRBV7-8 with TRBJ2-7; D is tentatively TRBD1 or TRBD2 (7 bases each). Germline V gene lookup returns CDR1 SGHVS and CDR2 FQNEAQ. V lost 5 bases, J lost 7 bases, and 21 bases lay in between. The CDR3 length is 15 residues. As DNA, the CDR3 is TGTGCCAGCAGCCAAGTCCCAGGGGGGGGATTGGAGCAGTACGTC. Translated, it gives CASSQVPGGGLEQYV.

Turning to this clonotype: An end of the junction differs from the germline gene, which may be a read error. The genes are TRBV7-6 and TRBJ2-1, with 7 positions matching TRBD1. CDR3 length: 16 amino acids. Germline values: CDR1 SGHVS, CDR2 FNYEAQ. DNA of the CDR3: TGTCCCAGCAGCTTAGTGACAGGGCAACCTTACAATGAGCAGTTCTTC. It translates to CPSSLVTGQPYNEQFF.

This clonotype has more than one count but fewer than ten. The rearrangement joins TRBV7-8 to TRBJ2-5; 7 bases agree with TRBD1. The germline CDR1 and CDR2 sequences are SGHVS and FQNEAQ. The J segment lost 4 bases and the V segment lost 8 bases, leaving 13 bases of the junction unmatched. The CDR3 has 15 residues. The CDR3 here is CASDQGVGFGETQYF. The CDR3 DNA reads TGTGCCAGCGACCAGGGGGTAGGCTTCGGAGAGACCCAGTACTTC.

The chain's CDR3 is CASNHRDRGKPQHF. The CDR3 coding sequence is TGTGCCAGTAACCACCGGGACAGGGGTAAGCCCCAGCATTTT. The chain couples TRBV19 to TRBJ1-5; the match to TRBD1 covers 10 bases. The J segment lost 8 bases and the V segment lost 7 bases, leaving 8 bases of the junction unmatched. Germline CDR1 is LNHDA and CDR2 is SQIVND (reference sequence). The CDR3 runs 14 residues.

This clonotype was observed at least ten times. The CDR3 DNA follows: TGTGCCAGCAGGGCGGGGAATCAGCCCCAGCATTTT. Its translation is CASRAGNQPQHF. This chain connects TRBV19 to TRBJ1-5; D is possibly TRBD1 (5 bases). Germline CDR1 is LNHDA and CDR2 is SQIVND (reference sequence). The CDR3 loop spans 12 amino acids. The ends were cut back, 9 bases at V and 4 bases at J, with 10 bases in the middle.

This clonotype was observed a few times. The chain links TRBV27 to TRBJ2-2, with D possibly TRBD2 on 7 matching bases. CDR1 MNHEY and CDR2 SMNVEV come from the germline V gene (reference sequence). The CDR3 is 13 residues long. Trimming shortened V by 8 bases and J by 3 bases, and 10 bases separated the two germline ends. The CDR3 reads CASGGGYTGELFF. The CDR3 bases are TGTGCCAGCGGCGGGGGCTACACCGGGGAGCTGTTTTTT.

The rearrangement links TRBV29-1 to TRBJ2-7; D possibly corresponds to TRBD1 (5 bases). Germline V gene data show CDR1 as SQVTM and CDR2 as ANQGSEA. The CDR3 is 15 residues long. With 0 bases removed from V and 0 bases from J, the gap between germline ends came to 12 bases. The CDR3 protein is CSVEDEQGTSYEQYF. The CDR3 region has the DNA TGCAGCGTTGAAGATGAGCAGGGAACCTCCTACGAGCAGTACTTC.

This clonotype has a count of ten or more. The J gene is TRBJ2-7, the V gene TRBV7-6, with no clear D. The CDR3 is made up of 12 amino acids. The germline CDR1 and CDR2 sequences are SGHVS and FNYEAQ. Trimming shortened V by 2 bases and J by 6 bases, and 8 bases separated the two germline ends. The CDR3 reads CASSLTRGEQYF. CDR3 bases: TGTGCCAGCAGCTTAACCCGTGGCGAGCAGTACTTC.

In DNA, the CDR3 is TGTGCCACCAGCAGAGGGGGGGGACCGTACCTATACGAGCAGTACTTC. Residues: CATSRGGGPYLYEQYF. V and J are TRBV15 and TRBJ2-7; 7 bases align to TRBD2. Germline V lookup: CDR1 LNHNV, CDR2 YYDKDF (reference sequence). The V and J ends lost 1 base and 4 bases, in that order; junction bases with no gene match: 10. CDR3 length: 16 amino acids.

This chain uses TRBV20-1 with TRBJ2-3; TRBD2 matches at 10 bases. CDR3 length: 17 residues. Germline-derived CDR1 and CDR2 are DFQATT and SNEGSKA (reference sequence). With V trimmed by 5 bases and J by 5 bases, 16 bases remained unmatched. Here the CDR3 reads CSASSTVAAGGLDTQYF. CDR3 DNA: TGCAGTGCTTCCTCAACGGTGGCAGCGGGGGGGCTAGATACGCAGTATTTT.